This T cell receptor beta chain emerged from a study of T cells in tumors after PD-1 blockade. The germline gives CDR1 MNHNY, CDR2 SVGAGI (reference sequence). This CDR3 is built from 14 residues. Trimming removed 6 bases at V and 4 bases at J, with 14 bases between. This table comes from immunoSEQ multiplex PCR, and its TCRdb copy is limited to in-frame clones, with some not included. The sample has some 43,000 clones; roughly 80% are singletons. The specimen was PBMCs, collected before anti-PD-1 treatment. The chain employs TRBV6-6 and TRBJ2-3; D possibly uses TRBD1 or TRBD2 (5 bases each). This clonotype was sampled from a human donor with basal cell carcinoma. DNA of the CDR3: TGTGCCAGCAGCGACAGAGGGATCGCAGATACGCAGTATTTT. Its translation: CASSDRGIADTQYF.